This TCR beta chain was identified in a study of tumor-infiltrating lymphocytes in primary liver carcinoma. Study information: These were node-negative, non-metastatic T1-T3 tumors of roughly 4 to 11 cm.

From around 0.5 ug of total RNA, TCR beta-specific cDNA was reverse-transcribed using a constant-region primer. Three-round nested multiplex PCR performed with slightly modified ARM-PCR produced the TCR beta libraries. The study ran its first two PCR rounds for nine to eleven cycles each, using TRBV1-TRBV30 forward primers and a C-beta reverse primer. Each CDR3 protein gets one entry after TCRdb re-called the multiplex PCR reads with MiXCR. The sample yields approximately 210,000 distinct CDR3 sequences, less than 75% seen once. CDR1 LNHDA and CDR2 SQIVND come from the germline V gene (reference sequence). This CDR3 region has 14 residues. Trimming took off 8 bases at V and 4 bases at J, with 15 bases between the two ends. Out of unsorted whole blood came the blood RNA, and germline DNA was extracted as well.

This clonotype was obtained from a woman between 55 and 75 years old with primary liver carcinoma and hepatitis B virus infection. This sequence joins TRBV19 and TRBJ2-1; weak D call: TRBD1 (6 bases). Input material: peripheral blood. The CDR3 sequence is CASSRQGRYNEQFF. The CDR3 DNA follows: TGTGCCAGTTCACGGCAGGGGCGGTACAATGAGCAGTTCTTC.